This entry lists 31 T cell receptor beta chains sequenced from one sample in a study of OX40 agonist ivuxolimab in advanced cancers. Clones were read by immunoSEQ multiplex PCR, and TCRdb kept only the in-frame ones, dropping some. The table shows approximately 98,000 clones, with approximately 84% occurring only once. Sequenced here: CD4+ or CD8+ T cells sorted from blood, sampled in a trial of the OX40 agonist ivuxolimab. Source of these receptors: an adult with an advanced solid tumor such as melanoma, head and neck, liver or kidney cancer.

The CDR3 sequence: CASSSRSGTSTDTQYF. As DNA, the CDR3 is TGTGCCAGCAGCTCGAGGTCGGGGACTAGCACAGATACGCAGTATTTT. The chain employs TRBV7-8 and TRBJ2-3; D might be TRBD2 (6 bases). The CDR3 covers 16 residues. The V gene lost 4 bases and the J gene lost 0 bases, with 14 bases spanning the gap. Germline V gene lookup returns CDR1 SGHVS and CDR2 FQNEAQ.

The chain joins TRBV5-1 to TRBJ2-7; D unclear. The CDR3 totals 12 residues. V shed 2 bases and J shed 4 bases, with 7 bases lying between them. Germline lookup yields CDR1 SGHRS and CDR2 YFSETQ. CDR3 nucleotides: TGCGCCAGCAGCTTCGGCGAGTACGAGCAGTACTTC. It encodes CASSFGEYEQYF.

V and J are TRBV12-5 and TRBJ1-2, with D perhaps matching TRBD1 (5 bases). From germline, CDR1 is LGHNT and CDR2 FRNRAP. CDR3 length: 15 residues. V was clipped by 0 bases and J by 8 bases, with 16 bases between them. CDR3 coding DNA: TGTGCTAGTGGTTTGGTATTAGGAGGCAGGGTCGGCTACACCTTC. Translation: CASGLVLGGRVGYTF. Combining the CDR3 with reference TRBV12-5 and TRBJ1-2 gives the whole variable domain DARVTQTPRHKVTEMGQEVTMRCQPILGHNTVFWYRQTMMQGLELLAYFRNRAPLDDSGMPKDRFSAEMPDATLATLKIQPSEPRDSAVYFCASGLVLGGRVGYTFGSGTRLTVV.

This chain links TRBV7-2 with TRBJ2-2; a weak D match, TRBD1 (5 bases). Trimming pared 5 bases from V and 4 bases from J, leaving 8 bases between. This CDR3 has 13 amino acids. The germline CDR1 and CDR2 sequences are SGHTA and FQGNSA. CDR3 residues: CASSLRVTGELFF. The CDR3 nucleotides read TGTGCCAGCAGCCTCAGGGTCACCGGGGAGCTGTTTTTT.

This clone was seen only once. This chain uses TRBV9 with TRBJ2-7; TRBD2 aligns across 10 bases. Germline CDR1 and CDR2: SGDLS and YYNGEE. The length of the CDR3 is 19 residues. The V segment lost 0 bases and the J segment 5 bases; nucleotides outside the gene matches: 17. CDR3 DNA: TGTGCCAGCAGCGTAGCTGGGCTAGCGGGAGTCCAGGCTCGGGACGAGCAGTACTTC. Protein: CASSVAGLAGVQARDEQYF.

At least ten counts were recorded for this clone. The chain joins TRBV19 to TRBJ1-2; maybe TRBD1 (5 bases). V shed 3 bases and J shed 8 bases, with 10 bases lying between them. Germline CDR1 LNHDA, CDR2 SQIVND (reference sequence). The CDR3 is made up of 12 amino acids. Here the CDR3 reads CASSIREMGYTF. DNA of the CDR3: TGTGCCAGTAGTATCAGGGAGATGGGCTACACCTTC.

The rearrangement links TRBV5-4 to TRBJ2-5; unclear D gene. Gene TRBJ2-7 matches the end of the DNA better, so the J call may be wrong. Germline-derived CDR1 and CDR2 are SGHNT and YYREEE (reference sequence). The CDR3 spans 14 residues. The CDR3 here is CASSLVGQTYEQYF. CDR3 nucleotides: TGTGCCAGCAGCTTGGTAGGGCAGACCTACGAGCAGTACTTC.

The chain links TRBV10-3 to TRBJ2-2; D possibly matches TRBD1 or TRBD2 (5 bases each). The germline V and J ends were trimmed by 0 bases and 0 bases, with 17 bases remaining between them. The CDR3 extends over 19 amino acids. Germline V gene data show CDR1 as ENHRY and CDR2 as SYGVKD. CDR3 sequence (DNA): TGTGCCATCAGTGAGTCGGGGGTGACGACCTCAACGAACACCGGGGAGCTGTTTTTT. It codes for CAISESGVTTSTNTGELFF.

The chain joins TRBV19 to TRBJ2-1, with a tentative D call TRBD2 (6 bases). This CDR3 is built from 16 residues. Trimming cost V 3 bases and J 5 bases, with 17 bases left between them. CDR1 is LNHDA and CDR2 is SQIVND in the germline V gene (reference sequence). The CDR3 sequence is CASSILGLAQHNEQFF. CDR3 sequence (DNA): TGTGCCAGTAGTATTCTTGGGCTAGCGCAGCACAATGAGCAGTTCTTC.

The chain recombines TRBV18 with TRBJ2-3; the D gene could be TRBD1 or TRBD2 (5 bases each). Germline V lookup: CDR1 KGHSH, CDR2 LQKENI. V was clipped by 2 bases and J by 2 bases, with 11 bases between them. This CDR3 region has 15 residues. The CDR3, as DNA: TGTGCCAGCTCACCAAAGAGCGGACACACAGATACGCAGTATTTT. The encoded protein is CASSPKSGHTDTQYF. Full variable domain (remainder filled in from reference TRBV18 and TRBJ2-3): NAGVMQNPRHLVRRRGQEARLRCSPMKGHSHVYWYRQLPEEGLKFMVYLQKENIIDESGMPKERFSAEFPKEGPSILRIQQVVRGDSAAYFCASSPKSGHTDTQYFGPGTRLTVL.

This sequence joins TRBV4-1 and TRBJ1-1; D ambiguous. The CDR3 contains 13 residues. Germline CDR1 MGHRA, CDR2 YSYEKL. The germline V and J ends were trimmed by 4 bases and 3 bases, with 9 bases remaining between them. The CDR3 DNA reads TGCGCCAGCAGCCCTTATTTGGACACTGAAGCTTTCTTT. Protein: CASSPYLDTEAFF.

The V call is TRBV12-5, the J call TRBJ2-1; weak D call: TRBD1 (5 bases). Between the trimmed V and J ends, which lost 3 bases and 2 bases, there was a span of 11 bases. The CDR3 sequence is 15 residues long. Germline CDR1 LGHNT, CDR2 FRNRAP. CDR3 DNA: TGTGCTAGTGGTTTAGGCGGACACCCCTACAATGAGCAGTTCTTC. Translation gives CASGLGGHPYNEQFF. The full variable domain, in which reference TRBV12-5 and TRBJ2-1 provide the parts outside the CDR3, is DARVTQTPRHKVTEMGQEVTMRCQPILGHNTVFWYRQTMMQGLELLAYFRNRAPLDDSGMPKDRFSAEMPDATLATLKIQPSEPRDSAVYFCASGLGGHPYNEQFFGPGTRLTVL.

J is TRBJ1-1 and V is TRBV18; 7 nucleotides align to TRBD1. V trimming: 5 bases; J trimming: 3 bases; junction bases outside the gene matches: 6. From germline, CDR1 is KGHSH and CDR2 LQKENI. The CDR3 contains 14 residues. For the CDR3, the DNA is TGTGCCAGCTCATCTTCAGACAGGGACACTGAAGCTTTCTTT. Amino acid sequence: CASSSSDRDTEAFF.

The chain is built from TRBV27 and TRBJ1-5; D remains unclear. This CDR3 is built from 17 residues. The germline gives CDR1 MNHEY, CDR2 SMNVEV (reference sequence). Trimming cost V 2 bases and J 0 bases, with 14 bases left between them. This chain's CDR3 is CASSLRSSGISNQPQHF. The CDR3 coding sequence is TGTGCCAGCAGTTTAAGGTCCTCTGGGATTAGCAATCAGCCCCAGCATTTT.

This rearrangement joins TRBV7-9 to TRBJ1-6; TRBD1 is a possible D gene (5 bases). The CDR3 is 15 amino acids. Germline V gene lookup returns CDR1 SEHNR and CDR2 FQNEAQ (reference sequence). The V end lost 1 base, the J end lost 5 bases, and 9 bases lay between the germline ends. The CDR3 region has the DNA TGTGCCAGCAGCTTAGGGCAGGGCGATAATTCACCCCTCCACTTT. Encoded protein: CASSLGQGDNSPLHF.

This chain links TRBV20-1 with TRBJ2-1, with D possibly matching TRBD2 (5 bases). This CDR3 contains 11 residues. Germline CDR1 reads DFQATT; CDR2 reads SNEGSKA (reference sequence). Trimming pared 6 bases from V and 6 bases from J, leaving 9 bases between. The CDR3 is CSARTFNEQFF. As DNA, the CDR3 is TGCAGTGCCCGGACTTTCAATGAGCAGTTCTTC.

This clone was seen only once. This chain connects TRBV5-6 to TRBJ2-6; no clear D gene. The CDR3 is 15 residues long. Germline CDR1 and CDR2: SGHDT and YYEEEE. Trimming left V 2 bases short and J 0 bases short, with 6 bases between. This chain's CDR3 is CASSFDASGANVLTF. Here the CDR3 DNA reads TGTGCCAGCAGCTTCGATGCCTCTGGGGCCAACGTCCTGACTTTC.

The V call is TRBV29-1, the J call TRBJ2-7, with D perhaps matching TRBD1 (6 bases). The V end was cut by 2 bases, the J end by 5 bases, with 16 bases between. This CDR3 is built from 14 residues. CDR1 is SQVTM and CDR2 is ANQGSEA in the germline V gene. CDR3 DNA sequence: TGCAGCGTTGAAACAGGGAAGGGGAGCGACGAGCAGTACTTC. It is translated as CSVETGKGSDEQYF.

The chain combines TRBV19 with TRBJ1-5; possibly TRBD1 for D (5 bases). CDR1 is LNHDA, CDR2 SQIVND, per germline (reference sequence). Trimming shortened V by 0 bases and J by 2 bases, and 11 bases separated the two germline ends. The CDR3 sequence is 16 residues long. The CDR3 sequence is CASSIDPGGGNQPQHF. CDR3 DNA: TGTGCCAGTAGTATAGATCCGGGGGGAGGCAATCAGCCCCAGCATTTT.

This clone has a handful of counts. This sequence joins TRBV7-5 and TRBJ1-2. TRBV7-5 has pseudogene status. The CDR3 extends over 15 amino acids. In DNA, the CDR3 is TGTGCCAGAAGCTTAGAGGCAAAGGGATTCTATGGCTACACCTTC. Protein: CARSLEAKGFYGYTF.

The chain couples TRBV5-1 to TRBJ2-2; the match to TRBD1 covers 7 bases. This CDR3 comprises 16 residues. V was pared by 3 bases and J by 5 bases, with 10 bases of the junction left unmatched. Germline V gene sequence: CDR1 SGHRS, CDR2 YFSETQ. In DNA form, the CDR3 reads TGCGCCAGCAGCTCCAAGGGGGCATTGAGAACCGGGGAGCTGTTTTTT. It yields the protein CASSSKGALRTGELFF.

In this sample, this clone turned up once. This rearrangement joins TRBV19 to TRBJ2-5, with 12 bases matching TRBD2. The CDR3 has 13 residues. V dropped 10 bases and J dropped 7; count of bases not matched to a gene: 7. CDR1 and CDR2 (germline): LNHDA, SQIVND (reference sequence). The CDR3 here is CATQTSGSGTQYF. In nucleotides, the CDR3 is TGTGCCACCCAGACTAGCGGGAGCGGGACCCAGTACTTC. Drawing the rest from reference TRBV19 and TRBJ2-5, the complete variable domain is DGGITQSPKYLFRKEGQNVTLSCEQNLNHDAMYWYRQDPGQGLRLIYYSQIVNDFQKGDIAEGYSVSREKKESFPLTVTSAQKNPTAFYLCATQTSGSGTQYFGPGTRLLVL.

The chain recombines TRBV6-1 with TRBJ2-6; possibly TRBD1 for D (6 bases). CDR1 is MNHNS, CDR2 SASEGT, per germline. V was pared by 11 bases and J by 0 bases, with 14 bases between. This CDR3 comprises 15 residues. CDR3 in amino acids: CAANRASSGANVLTF. The DNA of the CDR3 is TGTGCCGCCAACAGGGCCAGCTCTGGGGCCAACGTCCTGACTTTC.

This chain uses TRBV7-9 with TRBJ1-5; tentatively, D is TRBD1 (6 bases). With 1 base removed from V and 9 bases from J, the gap between germline ends came to 16 bases. Germline CDR1 SEHNR, CDR2 FQNEAQ (reference sequence). The CDR3 is 15 amino acids. CDR3 bases: TGTGCCAGCAGCTTAGAAGTAGGGGGGGGAGGGCCCCAGCATTTT. Translation: CASSLEVGGGGPQHF.

The chain is built from TRBV11-2 and TRBJ2-7, with 7 positions matching TRBD2. The germline gives CDR1 SGHAT, CDR2 FQNNGV. CDR3 length: 14 residues. The ends lost 8 bases at V and 1 base at J; junction bases unmatched: 8. CDR3 sequence: CASRSSGRSYEQYF. The CDR3 DNA is TGTGCCAGCCGGTCTAGCGGACGGTCCTACGAGCAGTACTTC.

This clone came up a few times. The J gene is TRBJ2-1, the V gene TRBV7-8; possibly TRBD2 for D (5 bases). Germline V lookup: CDR1 SGHVS, CDR2 FQNEAQ. Trimming took off 5 bases at V and 6 bases at J, with 8 bases between the two ends. The CDR3 covers 12 residues. Here the CDR3 DNA reads TGTGCCAGCAGCCCCACTAGCAATGAGCAGTTCTTC. This translates into CASSPTSNEQFF.

This clone was observed a few times. The genes are TRBV7-2 and TRBJ1-5; TRBD1 might be the D (5 bases). The V and J ends lost 5 bases and 5 bases respectively, with 10 bases between them. This CDR3 region has 13 residues. The germline CDR1 and CDR2 sequences are SGHTA and FQGNSA. The CDR3 spells CASSPSRDQPQHF. The CDR3 nucleotides read TGTGCCAGCAGCCCATCCAGGGATCAGCCCCAGCATTTT.

The chain uses TRBV7-8 and TRBJ1-6; TRBD1 might be the D (6 bases). The V gene lost 3 bases and the J gene lost 5 bases, with 11 bases spanning the gap. CDR3 length: 15 amino acids. Germline assignment: CDR1 SGHVS and CDR2 FQNEAQ. The CDR3 DNA sequence: TGTGCCAGCAGCTTCTTACAGGGTGATAATTCACCCCTCCACTTT. This sequence encodes CASSFLQGDNSPLHF.

This clone was picked up a small number of times. This chain's CDR3 is CASSPYRGTTEAFF. CDR3 in DNA: TGTGCCAGCAGCCCCTACAGGGGGACCACTGAAGCTTTCTTT. The gene calls are TRBV11-2 and TRBJ1-1; 8 positions match TRBD1. Germline trimming cut 5 bases from V and 4 bases from J; bases unmatched to any gene: 6. CDR3 length equals 14 residues. Germline V lookup: CDR1 SGHAT, CDR2 FQNNGV.

The J gene is TRBJ1-6, the V gene TRBV7-9, with a weak D call TRBD1 (6 bases). This CDR3 spans 14 amino acids. Germline V CDR1 and CDR2: SEHNR, FQNEAQ (reference sequence). Trimming left V 8 bases short and J 10 bases short, with 18 bases between. The CDR3 sequence is CASRWGREDSPLHF. CDR3 coding DNA: TGTGCCAGCCGTTGGGGGCGCGAAGACTCACCCCTCCACTTT.

The chain employs TRBV9 and TRBJ1-1, with TRBD1 matching over 8 bases. The CDR3 has 15 amino acids. V shed 2 bases, J shed 5 bases, and the junction held 8 bases outside the gene matches. Germline V gene lookup returns CDR1 SGDLS and CDR2 YYNGEE. The CDR3: CASSVVPDRATEAFF. CDR3 nucleotide sequence: TGTGCCAGCAGCGTTGTCCCGGACAGGGCTACTGAAGCTTTCTTT.